This TCR beta chain was observed in a study of T cell responses to AZD1222 COVID-19 vaccine. Regarding the study as a whole: Donors were mostly white British, more females; clonal diversity possibly underestimated.

The V and J ends lost 4 bases and 3 bases, in that order; junction bases with no gene match: 5. The CDR3 spans 15 residues. CDR1 and CDR2 (germline): SGHTS, YDEGEE. Turning to this clone: Its antigen is unidentified.

Generated by immunoSEQ multiplex PCR, the TCRdb table keeps only in-frame clones and is missing some. This table has 160,000 or so clones, 90% to 95% appearing once. The V and J genes are TRBV5-8 and TRBJ2-1, with TRBD2 matching 9 bases. The sequencing here drew on peripheral blood, taken 28 days after the second AZD1222 dose. The source of this sequence is an adult who received the AZD1222 COVID-19 vaccine. The CDR3 protein is CASSLSGRHYNEQFF. DNA of the CDR3: TGTGCCAGCAGCCTAAGCGGGAGGCACTACAATGAGCAGTTCTTC.